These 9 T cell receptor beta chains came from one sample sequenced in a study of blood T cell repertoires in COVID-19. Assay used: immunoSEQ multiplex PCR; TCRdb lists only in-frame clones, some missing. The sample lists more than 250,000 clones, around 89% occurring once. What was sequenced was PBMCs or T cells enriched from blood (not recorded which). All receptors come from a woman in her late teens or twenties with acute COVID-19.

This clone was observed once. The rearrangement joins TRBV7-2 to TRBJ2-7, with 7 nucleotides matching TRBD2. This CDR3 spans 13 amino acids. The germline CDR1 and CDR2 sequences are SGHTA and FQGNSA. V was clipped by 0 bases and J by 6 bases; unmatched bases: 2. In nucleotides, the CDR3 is TGTGCCAGCAGCTTAGCGGGAGGGGTCGAGCAGTACTTC. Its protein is CASSLAGGVEQYF. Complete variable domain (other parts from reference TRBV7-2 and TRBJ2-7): GAGVSQSPSNKVTEKGKDVELRCDPISGHTALYWYRQSLGQGLEFLIYFQGNSAPDKSGLPSDRFSAERTGGSVSTLTIQRTQQEDSAVYLCASSLAGGVEQYFGPGTRLTVT.

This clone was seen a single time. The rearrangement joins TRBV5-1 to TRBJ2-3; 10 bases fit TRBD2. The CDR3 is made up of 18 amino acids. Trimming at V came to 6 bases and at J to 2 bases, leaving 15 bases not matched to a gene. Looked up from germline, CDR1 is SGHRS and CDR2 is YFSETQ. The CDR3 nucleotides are TGCGCCAGCACCCTCCCCGGACTAGCGGAGTTAGTCACAGATACGCAGTATTTT. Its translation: CASTLPGLAELVTDTQYF.

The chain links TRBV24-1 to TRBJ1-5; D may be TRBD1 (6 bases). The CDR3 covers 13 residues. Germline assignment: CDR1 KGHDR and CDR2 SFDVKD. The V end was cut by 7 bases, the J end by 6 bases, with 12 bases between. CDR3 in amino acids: CATSPGVGQPQHF. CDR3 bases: TGTGCCACCAGCCCAGGGGTAGGTCAGCCCCAGCATTTT.

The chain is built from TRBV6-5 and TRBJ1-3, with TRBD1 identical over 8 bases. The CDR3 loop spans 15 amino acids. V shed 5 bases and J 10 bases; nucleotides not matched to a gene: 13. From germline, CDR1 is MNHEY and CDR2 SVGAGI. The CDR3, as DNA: TGTGCCAGCAGTAGCCGGGACAGGACCTTCAATACCATATATTTT. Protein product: CASSSRDRTFNTIYF.

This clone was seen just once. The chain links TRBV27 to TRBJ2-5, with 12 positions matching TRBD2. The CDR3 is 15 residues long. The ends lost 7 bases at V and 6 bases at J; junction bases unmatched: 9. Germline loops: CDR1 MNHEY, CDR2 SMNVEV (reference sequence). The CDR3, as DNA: TGTGCCAGCACCCAGACTAGCGGGAGTTCACAGACCCAGTACTTC. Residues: CASTQTSGSSQTQYF.

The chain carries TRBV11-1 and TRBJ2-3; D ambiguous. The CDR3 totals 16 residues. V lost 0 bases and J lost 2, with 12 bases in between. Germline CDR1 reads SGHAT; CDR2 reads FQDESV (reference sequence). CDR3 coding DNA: TGTGCCAGCAGCTTAGCTAAGAACCCTAACACAGATACGCAGTATTTT. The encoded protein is CASSLAKNPNTDTQYF.

The CDR3 loop reads CASSSRSGLADRGRNNEQFF. For the CDR3, the DNA is TGTGCCAGCAGCTCTAGATCGGGACTAGCCGACCGGGGTAGGAACAATGAGCAGTTCTTC. The chain employs TRBV13 and TRBJ2-1, with 9 bases that match TRBD2. Per germline, CDR1 PRHDT and CDR2 FYEKMQ (reference sequence). The CDR3 runs to 20 residues. Trimming cost V 4 bases and J 5 bases; bases outside gene matches: 21. Using reference TRBV13 and TRBJ2-1 for the parts outside the CDR3, the full variable domain is AAGVIQSPRHLIKEKRETATLKCYPIPRHDTVYWYQQGPGQDPQFLISFYEKMQSDKGSIPDRFSAQQFSDYHSELNMSSLELGDSALYFCASSSRSGLADRGRNNEQFFGPGTRLTVL.

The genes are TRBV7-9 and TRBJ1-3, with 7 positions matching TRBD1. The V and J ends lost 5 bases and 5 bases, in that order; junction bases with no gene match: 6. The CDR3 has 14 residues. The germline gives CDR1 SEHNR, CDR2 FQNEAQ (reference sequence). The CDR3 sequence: CASSPGTERNTIYF. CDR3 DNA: TGTGCCAGCAGCCCCGGGACAGAGCGAAACACCATATATTTT.

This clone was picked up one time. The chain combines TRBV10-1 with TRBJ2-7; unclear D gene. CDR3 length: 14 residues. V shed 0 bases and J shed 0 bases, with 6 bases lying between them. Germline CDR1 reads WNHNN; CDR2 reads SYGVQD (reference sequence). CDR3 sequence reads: CASSESRASYEQYF. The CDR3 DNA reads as TGCGCCAGCAGTGAGTCGCGCGCCTCCTACGAGCAGTACTTC.